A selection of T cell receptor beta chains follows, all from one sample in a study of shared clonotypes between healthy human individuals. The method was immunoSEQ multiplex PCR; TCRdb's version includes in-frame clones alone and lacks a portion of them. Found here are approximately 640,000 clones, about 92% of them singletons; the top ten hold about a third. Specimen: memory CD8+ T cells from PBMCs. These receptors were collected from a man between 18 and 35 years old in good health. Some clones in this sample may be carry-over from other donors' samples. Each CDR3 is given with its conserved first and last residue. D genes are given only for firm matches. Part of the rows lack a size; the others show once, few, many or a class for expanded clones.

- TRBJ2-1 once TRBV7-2 TGTGCCAGCAGCTCCCTGGGCTACAATGAGCAGTTCTTC CASSSLGYNEQFF
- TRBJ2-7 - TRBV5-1 TGCGCCAGCAGCTTGCCTGGGGATGGCGAGCAGTACTTC CASSLPGDGEQYF
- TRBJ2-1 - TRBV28 TGTGCCAGCAGTTTCCTTAGCGGAGGGGCCTACAATGAGCAGTTCTTC CASSFLSGGAYNEQFF
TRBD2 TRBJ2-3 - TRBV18 TGTGCCAGCTCAGTCACTAGCGGTAGCACAGATACGCAGTATTTT CASSVTSGSTDTQYF
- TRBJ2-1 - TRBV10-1 TGCGCCAGCAGTGAGTTCGATGAGCAGTTCTTC CASSEFDEQFF
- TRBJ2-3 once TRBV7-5 TGTGCCAGCAGCCCCGATCTAAATACGCAGTATTTT CASSPDLNTQYF
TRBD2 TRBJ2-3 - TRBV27 TGTGCCAGCAGGCCTAGCGGGAGCACAGATACGCAGTATTTT CASRPSGSTDTQYF
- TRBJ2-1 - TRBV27 TGTGCCAGCAGTTTCCTCCGGGGACCGCTAGAGCAGTTCTTC CASSFLRGPLEQFF
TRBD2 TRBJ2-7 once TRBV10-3 TGTGCCATCAGATATACTAGCGGAGGTAACTACGAGCAGTACTTC CAIRYTSGGNYEQYF
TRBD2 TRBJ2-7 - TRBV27 TGTGCCAGCAGTTTATCCGGGACTAGCGGTTACGAGCAGTACTTC CASSLSGTSGYEQYF
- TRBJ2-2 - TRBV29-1 TGCAGCGTTGATCCCAGGAACACCGGGGAGCTGTTTTTT CSVDPRNTGELFF
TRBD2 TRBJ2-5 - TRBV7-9 TGTGCCAGCAGCCTAGGTGGGACTAAAGAGACCCAGTACTTC CASSLGGTKETQYF
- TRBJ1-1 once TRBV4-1 TGCGCCAGCAGCCAAAGGGATTCCACTGAAGCTTTCTTT CASSQRDSTEAFF
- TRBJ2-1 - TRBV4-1 TGCGCCAGCAGCCACGGGATGGATACCTACAATGAGCAGTTCTTC CASSHGMDTYNEQFF
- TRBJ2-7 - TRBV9 TGTGCCAGCAGCGTAGAACGGGGGAACGAGCAGTACTTC CASSVERGNEQYF
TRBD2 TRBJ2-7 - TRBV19 TGTGCCAGTAGTCCTCTAGCGGGAATCTACGAGCAGTACTTC CASSPLAGIYEQYF
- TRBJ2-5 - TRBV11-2 TGTGCCAGCAGCTTAGTGGGGGGGGCCGCGGAGACCCAGTACTTC CASSLVGGAAETQYF
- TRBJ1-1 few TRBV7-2 TGTGCCAGCAGCCTTCAACACGGAGCTGAAGCTTTCTTT CASSLQHGAEAFF
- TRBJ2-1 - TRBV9 TGTGCCAGCAGCGAGGGACTTCCGAGCTCCTACAATGAGCAGTTCTTC CASSEGLPSSYNEQFF
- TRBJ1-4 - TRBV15 TGTGCCACCACTGACGGGGGGCTGTCTAATGAAAAACTGTTTTTT CATTDGGLSNEKLFF
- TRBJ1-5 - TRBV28 TGTGCCAGCAGTTCCCTCGGGCCGGGGGGCGGAGAACAGCCCCAGCATTTT CASSSLGPGGGEQPQHF
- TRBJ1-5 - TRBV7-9 TGTGCCAGCAGCTTAGCTAGGGAACAGCCCCAGCATTTT CASSLAREQPQHF
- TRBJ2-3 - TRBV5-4 TGTGCCAGCAGCTTGGGACCCCCCGATACGCAGTATTTT CASSLGPPDTQYF
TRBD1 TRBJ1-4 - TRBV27 TGTGCCAGCAGGCGGGACAGGGACGAAAAACTGTTTTTT CASRRDRDEKLFF
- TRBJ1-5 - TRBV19 TGTGCCAGTAGTTCCACGGACTCGGGGAGCAATCAGCCCCAGCATTTT CASSSTDSGSNQPQHF
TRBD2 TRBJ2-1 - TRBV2 TGTGCCAGCAGTGATGTGACTAGCGGGAGCTATGAGCAGTTCTTC CASSDVTSGSYEQFF
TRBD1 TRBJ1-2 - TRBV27 TGTGCCAGCAGTTCGACAGGGGCGGGAGTCTATGGCTACACCTTC CASSSTGAGVYGYTF
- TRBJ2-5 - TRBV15 TGTGCCACCAGCTTTAGAGCAAAACAAGAGACCCAGTACTTC CATSFRAKQETQYF
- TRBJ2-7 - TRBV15 TGTGCCACCAGCAGTGGGGGGTGGGGTATCGACGAGCAGTACTTC CATSSGGWGIDEQYF
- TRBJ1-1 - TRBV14 TGTGCCAGCAGCCCCTGGGAGACAATGAACACTGAAGCTTTCTTT CASSPWETMNTEAFF
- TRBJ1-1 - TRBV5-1 TGCGCCAGCAGCTTGGTGGGGGTTTCGAACACTGAAGCTTTCTTT CASSLVGVSNTEAFF
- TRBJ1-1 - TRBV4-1 TGCGCCAGCAGCCTCCTCGAAGGTCCCACTGAAGCTTTCTTT CASSLLEGPTEAFF
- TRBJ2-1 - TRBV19 TGTGCCAGTACCCCTTCTGACAGGCAATTCGATGAGCAGTTCTTC CASTPSDRQFDEQFF
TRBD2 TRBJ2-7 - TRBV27 TGTGCCAGCAGTTTAGTGTCTAGCGGTATTTACGAGCAGTACTTC CASSLVSSGIYEQYF
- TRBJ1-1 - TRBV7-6 TGTGCCAGCAGCTCGGACAGAGTTGAAGCTTTCTTT CASSSDRVEAFF
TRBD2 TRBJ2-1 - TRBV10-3 TGTGCCATCAGTGAAACGGGAGGAGACAATGAGCAGTTCTTC CAISETGGDNEQFF
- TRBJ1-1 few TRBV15 TGTGCCACCAGCAGAGGACTCCAGAGGGGAGCGAACACTGAAGCTTTCTTT CATSRGLQRGANTEAFF
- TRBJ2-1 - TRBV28 TGTGCCAGCAGTTTATTGCCGGGACCCCACAATGAGCAGTTCTTC CASSLLPGPHNEQFF
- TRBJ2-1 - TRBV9 TGTGCCAGCAACAGACCCGGGAGCTACAATGAGCAGTTCTTC CASNRPGSYNEQFF
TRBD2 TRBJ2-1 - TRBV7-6 TGTGCCAGCAGCCCGACTAGCGGGAGCTACAATGAGCAGTTCTTC CASSPTSGSYNEQFF
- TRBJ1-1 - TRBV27 TGTGCCAGCAGTCTCACAGGTGGGAACACTGAAGCTTTCTTT CASSLTGGNTEAFF
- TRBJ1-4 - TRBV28 TGTGCCAGCAGAAACCGGGAGAATGAAAAACTGTTTTTT CASRNRENEKLFF
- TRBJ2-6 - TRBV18 TGTGCCAGCTCACCTCCTGGGGCCAACGTCCTGACTTTC CASSPPGANVLTF
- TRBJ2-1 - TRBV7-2 TGTGCCAGCAGCTTAGACCTAGCGCGGCAGTTCTTC CASSLDLARQFF
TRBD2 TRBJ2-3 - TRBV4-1 TGCGCCAGCAGCCAAGATTATGGGTATAGTAGCGGGAGGCGGGAAGATACGCAGTATTTT CASSQDYGYSSGRREDTQYF
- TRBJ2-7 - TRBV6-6 TGTGCCAGCAGGGCAGGGACCCTCTCCTACGAGCAGTACTTC CASRAGTLSYEQYF
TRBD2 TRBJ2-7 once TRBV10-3 TGTGCCAGCTCTCCTCCACTAGCGGGGGCCACCTACGAGCAGTACTTC CASSPPLAGATYEQYF